The clone carrying this TCR beta chain was detected many times. This specimen belongs to a study of neurological immune-mediated disorders. V was clipped by 1 base and J by 4 bases; unmatched bases: 8. Germline CDR1 and CDR2: SGHTA and FQGNSA. CDR3 length equals 16 residues. The team produced cDNA through 5'RACE using 10-nucleotide random UMIs. TCRdb re-called the 5' RACE reads through MiXCR, storing one row per CDR3 protein. Among approximately 39,000 distinct CDR3 sequences listed, 6% to 7.5% were seen once. Sequenced material: CD4+ T cells from blood. This sequence was found in a man aged 50-60 years in good health. The chain links TRBV7-2 to TRBJ1-2; TRBD1 matches 8 bases. The CDR3 nucleotides read TGTGCCAGCAGCTTAGGGGCAGGGGGCGTCGGCTATGGCTACACCTTC. Amino acid sequence: CASSLGAGGVGYGYTF.